The sequence of this T cell receptor beta chain was determined in a study of identical twins. Whole-study findings and limits: Partial confounding of zero-insertion analyses by invariant MAIT and iNKT cells was possible.

This clonotype has a count of ten or more. The antigen is unknown. Each donor (without exception) was a healthy Caucasian. TCRdb used MiXCR to reprocess the 5' RACE reads, holding one entry per CDR3 protein. The sample has over 200,000 distinct CDR3 sequences; over 9.5% are singletons. This CDR3 is built from 11 residues. Germline V gives CDR1 SGHTA, CDR2 FQGNSA. Trimming shortened V by 2 bases and J by 8 bases, and 4 bases separated the two germline ends. The gene calls are TRBV7-2 and TRBJ2-1; D not certain. The receptor was isolated from a man aged 50-60 years in good health. Sequenced input: memory T cells sorted from blood. Here the CDR3 DNA reads TGTGCCAGCAGCTTATTAGATGAGCAGTTCTTC. Its translation is CASSLLDEQFF. The variable domain in full, with the rest retrieved from reference TRBV7-2 and TRBJ2-1, is GAGVSQSPSNKVTEKGKDVELRCDPISGHTALYWYRQSLGQGLEFLIYFQGNSAPDKSGLPSDRFSAERTGGSVSTLTIQRTQQEDSAVYLCASSLLDEQFFGPGTRLTVL.